The subject of this entry is one TCR beta chain. The antigen remains undetermined. TCRdb re-analysed the reads in MiXCR, keeping a single row per CDR3 protein. The table records about 740,000 distinct CDR3 sequences, 35% of them present only once. The record originates from a study of T cell repertoires in cytomegalovirus infection. The V gene lost 4 bases and the J gene lost 3 bases, with 12 bases spanning the gap. The CDR3 extends over 15 amino acids. Germline CDR1 reads MNHEY; CDR2 reads SMNVEV (reference sequence). Whole-study results and caveats: The cumulative frequency of public TCR beta families distinguished individuals who carried CMV together with the relevant HLA.

The sample comprised PBMCs. The sequence derives from a human donor in good health (CMV status not recorded). Some clones in this sample may be carry-over from other donors' samples. The chain recombines TRBV27 with TRBJ1-4; D call uncertain. CDR3 amino acids: CASSSRGRANEKLFF. CDR3 nucleotides: TGTGCCAGCAGTTCTCGGGGTAGGGCTAATGAAAAACTGTTTTTT.